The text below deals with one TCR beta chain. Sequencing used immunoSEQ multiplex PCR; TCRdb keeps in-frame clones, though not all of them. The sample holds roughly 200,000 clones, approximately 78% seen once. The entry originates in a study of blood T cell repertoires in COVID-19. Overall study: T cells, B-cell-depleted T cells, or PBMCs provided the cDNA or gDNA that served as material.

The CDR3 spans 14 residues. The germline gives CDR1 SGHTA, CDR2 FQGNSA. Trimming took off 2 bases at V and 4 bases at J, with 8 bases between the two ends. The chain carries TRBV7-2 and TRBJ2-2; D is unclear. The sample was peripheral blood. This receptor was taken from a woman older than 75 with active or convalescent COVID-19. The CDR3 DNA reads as TGTGCCAGCAGCTTAAGCGCTTTCACCGGGGAGCTGTTTTTT. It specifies CASSLSAFTGELFF.